This T cell receptor beta chain is from a study of beta chain features in type 1 diabetes. Study-wide background: Researchers looked at 95 million to 140 million sorted cells across all samples. Study-level results: Shortening that was moderate but significant affected the TCRB CDR3s of Type 1 diabetes patients in all four CD4+ subsets. Within patients, naive, central memory and Treg TCRB repertoires seemed more similar than within healthy donors.

Expressed TCRB transcripts got sequenced, as all isolated RNA was reverse transcribed. The protocol was immunoSEQ multiplex PCR, while the TCRdb copy is restricted to in-frame clones and leaves out a portion. The sample has some 640,000 clones, over 12% seen once. Isolation of CD4+ naive, central memory, regulatory and stem cell-like memory cells was achieved by sorting via CD45RO/CCR7/CD25/CD127/CD95/CD27. Purities over 98% were achieved in all sorted populations. The CDR3 covers 15 residues. Trimming shortened V by 1 base and J by 4 bases, and 13 bases separated the two germline ends. Germline CDR1 is SGHTA and CDR2 is FQGNSA. This clone has only a few counts. Its antigen remains unknown.

This TCR came from a man aged 18 to 29 with type 1 diabetes. The sequencing input was naive CD4+ T cells from blood. The chain links TRBV7-2 to TRBJ1-1; D not resolved. As DNA, the CDR3 is TGTGCCAGCAGCTTAGTAGAGGGTAGTCGCACTGAAGCTTTCTTT. Translated, it gives CASSLVEGSRTEAFF.